A single sample gave rise to the 24 T cell receptor beta chains below, sequenced in a study of T cell responses to AZD1222 COVID-19 vaccine. Here immunoSEQ multiplex PCR was the method, and the copy in TCRdb shows in-frame clones only, minus some. The sample carries some 150,000 clones, under 95% recorded once. Sample: peripheral blood, taken on day 0 of AZD1222 vaccination. The receptors derive from an adult in good health.

The rearrangement uses TRBV7-2 and TRBJ2-3, with D unresolved. Germline lookup yields CDR1 SGHTA and CDR2 FQGNSA. The CDR3 sequence is 11 residues long. V lost 5 bases and J lost 8, with 8 bases in between. The CDR3 spells CASSPSGTQYF. The CDR3 DNA reads as TGTGCCAGCAGCCCTTCGGGTACGCAGTATTTT. Variable domain in full (rest from reference TRBV7-2 and TRBJ2-3): GAGVSQSPSNKVTEKGKDVELRCDPISGHTALYWYRQSLGQGLEFLIYFQGNSAPDKSGLPSDRFSAERTGGSVSTLTIQRTQQEDSAVYLCASSPSGTQYFGPGTRLTVL.

The chain recombines TRBV10-3 with TRBJ1-1; the D is unclear. V was pared by 8 bases and J by 0 bases, with 16 bases between. Germline loops: CDR1 ENHRY, CDR2 SYGVKD. The CDR3 consists of 15 residues. CDR3 in DNA: TGTGCCATCGGCATGGCCCCGCTGATGAACACTGAAGCTTTCTTT. Translation gives CAIGMAPLMNTEAFF.

This rearrangement joins TRBV30 to TRBJ1-4; 9 positions agree with TRBD1. CDR3 length: 16 amino acids. V lost 4 bases to trimming and J lost 7 bases; unmatched junction nucleotides: 13. Germline V gene data show CDR1 as GTSNPN and CDR2 as SVGIG (reference sequence). The CDR3: CAWTRQGGSVGEKLFF. DNA for the CDR3: TGTGCCTGGACTCGACAGGGGGGCTCTGTCGGTGAAAAACTGTTTTTT.

This clone occurred once. The chain is built from TRBV30 and TRBJ2-7; 9 nucleotides align to TRBD1. The CDR3 sequence is 13 residues long. The V segment lost 1 base and the J segment 7 bases; nucleotides outside the gene matches: 5. The germline gives CDR1 GTSNPN, CDR2 SVGIG (reference sequence). CDR3 DNA: TGTGCCTGGAGTGGTGGGACAGGGAAAGAGCAGTACTTC. Residues: CAWSGGTGKEQYF.

V is TRBV3-1 (or the pseudogene TRBV3-2) and J is TRBJ2-7; D is unclear. The V gene's germline CDR1 is LGHDT and CDR2 YNNKEL (reference sequence). Trimming stripped 1 base from V and 4 bases from J, with 14 bases between. The CDR3 spans 15 residues. The CDR3 loop is CASSQGSGGGYEQYF. DNA of the CDR3: TGTGCCAGCAGCCAAGGGTCCGGTGGTGGGTACGAGCAGTACTTC.

The genes are TRBV5-1 and TRBJ2-7; tentative D call: TRBD2 (6 bases). The CDR3 is 17 residues long. CDR1 is SGHRS and CDR2 is YFSETQ in the germline V gene. V was shortened by 3 bases and J by 2 bases, with 21 bases between the two germline ends. The CDR3 nucleotides read TGCGCCAGCAGCTGGACGGGGGTTCCGAACCCGACCTACGAGCAGTACTTC. Translating gives CASSWTGVPNPTYEQYF.

This chain joins TRBV6-2 or TRBV6-3 and TRBJ2-7; 8 positions match TRBD2. From germline, CDR1 is MNHEY and CDR2 SVGEGT. CDR3 length equals 14 residues. The J segment lost 4 bases and the V segment lost 3 bases, leaving 5 bases of the junction unmatched. DNA for the CDR3: TGTGCCAGCAGTTATTCGGGAGGGCAGTACGAGCAGTACTTC. Its translation: CASSYSGGQYEQYF.

The CDR3 reads CASSLVGSEAFF. The CDR3 nucleotides read TGTGCCAGCAGCTTGGTGGGGTCTGAAGCTTTCTTT. V and J are TRBV5-8 and TRBJ1-1; D uncertain. The CDR3 length is 12 residues. Between the trimmed V and J ends, which lost 0 bases and 6 bases, there was a span of 6 bases. CDR1 and CDR2 (germline): SGHTS, YDEGEE.

The rearrangement uses TRBV30 and TRBJ2-7; D is ambiguous. The V and J ends lost 4 bases and 1 base respectively, with 11 bases between them. CDR1 is GTSNPN, CDR2 SVGIG, per germline (reference sequence). The CDR3 totals 13 residues. The CDR3 region is CAWNNGISYEQYF. CDR3 in DNA: TGTGCCTGGAATAACGGAATATCCTACGAGCAGTACTTC. Complete variable domain (other parts from reference TRBV30 and TRBJ2-7): SQTIHQWPATLVQPVGSPLSLECTVEGTSNPNLYWYRQAAGRGLQLLFYSVGIGQISSEVPQNLSASRPQDRQFILSSKKLLLSDSGFYLCAWNNGISYEQYFGPGTRLTVT.

The genes are TRBV28 and TRBJ2-7; 8 bases agree with TRBD1. This CDR3 is built from 14 residues. The V gene end was trimmed by 6 bases and the J gene end by 5 bases; junction bases not matched to a gene: 9. Germline-derived CDR1 and CDR2 are MDHEN and SYDVKM. The CDR3 protein is CASRYRQGIHEQYF. CDR3 in DNA: TGTGCCAGCAGGTACCGACAGGGGATCCACGAGCAGTACTTC.

The chain employs TRBV24-1 and TRBJ2-7, with D possibly being TRBD1 or TRBD2 (5 bases each). CDR3 length equals 16 residues. Looked up from germline, CDR1 is KGHDR and CDR2 is SFDVKD. The ends were cut back, 7 bases at V and 4 bases at J, with 22 bases in the middle. This CDR3 is CATRNGPRWDPYEQYF. The CDR3, as DNA: TGTGCCACCAGGAACGGACCGCGCTGGGACCCTTACGAGCAGTACTTC.

This chain uses TRBV10-3 with TRBJ2-7; D ambiguous. In germline, CDR1 is ENHRY, CDR2 SYGVKD. Trimming removed 2 bases at V and 5 bases at J, with 10 bases between. The CDR3 loop spans 13 amino acids. This CDR3 reads CAISETAVHEQYF. The CDR3 nucleotides read TGTGCCATCAGTGAGACGGCAGTCCACGAGCAGTACTTC.

The chain uses TRBV20-1 and TRBJ2-1, with TRBD2 identical over 11 bases. The CDR3 covers 14 residues. The germline V gene encodes CDR1 DFQATT and CDR2 SNEGSKA (reference sequence). V trimming: 3 bases; J trimming: 3 bases; junction bases outside the gene matches: 1. CDR3 in DNA: TGCAGTGCTAGTAGCGGGAGGGTCTACAATGAGCAGTTCTTC. It is translated as CSASSGRVYNEQFF.

The chain is built from TRBV7-4 and TRBJ1-5; 7 nucleotides match TRBD1. Germline CDR1 is SGHVT and CDR2 is SQSDAQ. The junction had 17 bases not matched to a gene; V was cut back by 5 bases and J by 7 bases. The CDR3 spans 17 residues. The CDR3, as DNA: TGTGCCAGCAGCCTCGGACTGGGGGACAGCCCGGGACAGCCCCAGCATTTT. Translated: CASSLGLGDSPGQPQHF.

The chain has TRBV6-1 and TRBJ2-7, with TRBD1 matching over 8 bases. The CDR3 is made up of 15 amino acids. Germline trimming cut 1 base from V and 2 bases from J; bases unmatched to any gene: 4. Looked up from germline, CDR1 is MNHNS and CDR2 is SASEGT. In DNA form, the CDR3 reads TGTGCCAGCAGTGAAGGGACAGGGCCTACCTACGAGCAGTACTTC. As protein: CASSEGTGPTYEQYF.

The rearrangement links TRBV7-9 to TRBJ1-2, with unresolved D. This CDR3 spans 11 amino acids. CDR1 is SEHNR and CDR2 is FQNEAQ in the germline V gene (reference sequence). V lost 5 bases, J lost 8 bases, and 9 bases lay in between. This chain's CDR3 is CASSRTGGYTF. The DNA for the CDR3 is TGTGCCAGCAGCCGTACGGGGGGCTACACCTTC. Full variable domain (outside the CDR3, taken from reference TRBV7-9 and TRBJ1-2): DTGVSQNPRHKITKRGQNVTFRCDPISEHNRLYWYRQTLGQGPEFLTYFQNEAQLEKSRLLSDRFSAERPKGSFSTLEIQRTEQGDSAMYLCASSRTGGYTFGSGTRLTVV.

V gene TRBV28 combines with J gene TRBJ1-1; unclear D gene. CDR1 and CDR2 from the germline V gene are MDHEN and SYDVKM. V gave up 5 bases and J gave up 4 bases, with 17 bases separating them. The CDR3 loop spans 15 amino acids. The DNA for the CDR3 is TGTGCCAGCAGTCTACGGGCCGCTCCGACCACTGAAGCTTTCTTT. Translation gives CASSLRAAPTTEAFF.

V gene TRBV19 combines with J gene TRBJ2-1, with no clear D. This CDR3 is 13 amino acids long. V was pared by 4 bases and J by 4 bases, with 8 bases between. Germline-derived CDR1 and CDR2 are LNHDA and SQIVND (reference sequence). The CDR3, as DNA: TGTGCCAGTAGTAAGCGAGCTTACAATGAGCAGTTCTTC. It is translated as CASSKRAYNEQFF.

This chain links TRBV10-3 with TRBJ2-3; D is perhaps TRBD2 (6 bases). Deletions cut 7 bases from V and 0 bases from J, with 8 bases between. Germline V lookup: CDR1 ENHRY, CDR2 SYGVKD. The CDR3 is 13 amino acids. In nucleotides, the CDR3 is TGTGCCATCAAAAGCGGGAGCACAGATACGCAGTATTTT. Translated, it gives CAIKSGSTDTQYF.

The chain carries TRBV20-1 and TRBJ2-7, with D tentatively TRBD2 (6 bases). The V end lost 3 bases, the J end lost 2 bases, and 11 bases lay between the germline ends. CDR1 is DFQATT and CDR2 is SNEGSKA in the germline V gene (reference sequence). This CDR3 has 13 amino acids. The CDR3: CSASQDYPYEQYF. The CDR3 bases are TGCAGTGCTAGTCAGGACTACCCCTACGAGCAGTACTTC.

The genes are TRBV7-3 and TRBJ2-5; D is unclear. Germline loops: CDR1 SGHTA, CDR2 FQGTGA. This CDR3 is 14 amino acids long. Trimming cost V 2 bases and J 4 bases, with 11 bases left between them. In DNA form, the CDR3 reads TGTGCCAGCAGCTTACCCCTAGTTTCAGAGACCCAGTACTTC. Its protein is CASSLPLVSETQYF.

The chain couples TRBV19 to TRBJ2-1; D is ambiguous. The germline gives CDR1 LNHDA, CDR2 SQIVND (reference sequence). This CDR3 is built from 16 residues. V was shortened by 5 bases and J by 4 bases, with 18 bases between the two germline ends. CDR3 in DNA: TGTGCCAGTAGTCCCGGGCGCGGCCCGGGTTACAATGAGCAGTTCTTC. Translation gives CASSPGRGPGYNEQFF.

The chain has TRBV19 and TRBJ2-2; tentative D call: TRBD1 (6 bases). The V gene's germline CDR1 is LNHDA and CDR2 SQIVND (reference sequence). V was trimmed by 2 bases and J by 6 bases, leaving 25 bases between them. The CDR3 runs to 19 residues. This CDR3 is CASSIPDSGTYLNPGELFF. DNA for the CDR3: TGTGCCAGTAGTATACCTGATTCCGGGACATACCTTAACCCCGGGGAGCTGTTTTTT.

This clone appeared a few times. This sequence joins TRBV29-1 and TRBJ1-1; no clear D. The CDR3 extends over 14 amino acids. V dropped 0 bases and J dropped 4 bases, with 12 bases sitting between them. Germline V gives CDR1 SQVTM, CDR2 ANQGSEA. The CDR3 sequence is CSVEEGGSGTEAFF. The CDR3 nucleotides are TGCAGCGTTGAAGAGGGAGGGTCGGGCACTGAAGCTTTCTTT.